This entry lists 18 T cell receptor beta chains sequenced from one sample in a study of blood T cell repertoires in COVID-19. Libraries were prepared by immunoSEQ multiplex PCR; TCRdb keeps only in-frame clonotypes and omits some of them. The data show around 250,000 clones, about 82% seen once. Sequencing used PBMCs or T cells enriched from blood (not recorded which). Receptor source: a woman aged 45-59 years who had recovered from COVID-19.

The J gene is TRBJ1-1, the V gene TRBV5-1, with TRBD1 as a possible D gene (6 bases). Germline V gene lookup returns CDR1 SGHRS and CDR2 YFSETQ. V dropped 3 bases and J dropped 3 bases, with 9 bases sitting between them. This CDR3 is built from 13 residues. CDR3 nucleotides: TGCGCCAGCAGCTCCCAGGGGTACACTGAAGCTTTCTTT. Encoded protein: CASSSQGYTEAFF.

J is TRBJ2-1 and V is TRBV5-1; D perhaps matches TRBD2 (6 bases). The germline V gene has CDR1 SGHRS and CDR2 YFSETQ. The V and J ends lost 4 bases and 0 bases respectively, with 17 bases between them. The CDR3 totals 17 residues. CDR3 loop: CASSPKKRVSSYNEQFF. CDR3 nucleotide sequence: TGCGCCAGCAGCCCTAAAAAGCGGGTGAGCTCCTACAATGAGCAGTTCTTC.

CDR3 DNA: TGCGCCATAATCGGGGAGGGAGGGGAGAACAAGGAGACCCAGTACTTC. Its protein is CAIIGEGGENKETQYF. The gene calls are TRBV10-1 and TRBJ2-5; TRBD2 agrees at 7 bases. Germline V gene lookup returns CDR1 WNHNN and CDR2 SYGVQD (reference sequence). V shed 10 bases, J shed 5 bases, and the junction held 19 bases outside the gene matches. This CDR3 is built from 16 residues.

This rearrangement joins TRBV19 to TRBJ2-2, with D maybe TRBD2 (7 bases). This CDR3 is built from 15 residues. Trimming took 10 bases from V and 4 from J, leaving 19 bases between them. Germline assignment: CDR1 LNHDA and CDR2 SQIVND (reference sequence). In nucleotides, the CDR3 is TGTGCCACCGCGCCGGGGGGCTCTGGCACCGGGGAGCTGTTTTTT. Translation: CATAPGGSGTGELFF.

The V call is TRBV5-6, the J call TRBJ2-5; 7 nucleotides line up with TRBD1. V was pared by 4 bases and J by 1 base, with 4 bases of the junction left unmatched. Germline loops: CDR1 SGHDT, CDR2 YYEEEE. This CDR3 spans 14 amino acids. This chain's CDR3 is CASSTGTVQETQYF. In DNA, the CDR3 is TGTGCCAGCAGCACGGGGACAGTCCAAGAGACCCAGTACTTC.

This chain connects TRBV7-2 to TRBJ2-3, with 8 bases fitting TRBD2. The germline V gene encodes CDR1 SGHTA and CDR2 FQGNSA. J gave up 2 bases and V 6 bases, and 10 bases lay outside the gene matches. This CDR3 contains 16 residues. This chain's CDR3 is CASRPSGGPPTDTQYF. CDR3 DNA: TGTGCCAGCAGACCCAGCGGGGGCCCGCCCACAGATACGCAGTATTTT. Together with reference TRBV7-2 and TRBJ2-3, the CDR3 gives the full variable domain: GAGVSQSPSNKVTEKGKDVELRCDPISGHTALYWYRQSLGQGLEFLIYFQGNSAPDKSGLPSDRFSAERTGGSVSTLTIQRTQQEDSAVYLCASRPSGGPPTDTQYFGPGTRLTVL.

The V gene is TRBV2, the J gene TRBJ2-3; 12 bases agree with TRBD2. The CDR3 runs to 15 residues. V was pared by 6 bases and J by 5 bases, with 6 bases of the junction left unmatched. The germline CDR1 and CDR2 sequences are SNHLY and FYNNEI. The CDR3 sequence: CASRELAGGEDTQYF. CDR3 DNA sequence: TGTGCCAGCAGGGAACTAGCGGGGGGCGAAGATACGCAGTATTTT.

This clone was picked up one time. V usage is TRBV15 and J usage is TRBJ2-7; D possibly corresponds to TRBD2 (5 bases). This CDR3 contains 15 residues. Trimming pared 1 base from V and 0 bases from J, leaving 10 bases between. CDR1 LNHNV and CDR2 YYDKDF come from the germline V gene (reference sequence). The CDR3 region has the DNA TGTGCCACCAGCAGAGCGCGGGTTACCTCCTACGAGCAGTACTTC. Its protein is CATSRARVTSYEQYF.

J is TRBJ2-7 and V is TRBV3-1 (or the pseudogene TRBV3-2); TRBD2 is a possible D gene (7 bases). Between the trimmed V and J ends, which lost 2 bases and 6 bases, there was a span of 20 bases. Germline values: CDR1 LGHDT, CDR2 YNNKEL (reference sequence). The CDR3 length is 16 residues. The CDR3 DNA reads as TGTGCCAGCAGCCAAACAGGGACTTGGGGGGGAGGCGAGCAGTACTTC. Encoded protein: CASSQTGTWGGGEQYF.

This clone was seen a single time. The chain uses TRBV2 and TRBJ1-1, with a possible D match to TRBD1 (5 bases). V lost 4 bases and J lost 5, with 14 bases in between. The CDR3 covers 14 residues. Germline lookup yields CDR1 SNHLY and CDR2 FYNNEI. CDR3 region: CASSVERGRTEAFF. The CDR3 DNA reads TGTGCCAGCAGTGTCGAAAGGGGAAGGACTGAAGCTTTCTTT.

V is TRBV15 and J is TRBJ1-2; the match to TRBD1 covers 9 bases. CDR3 length equals 17 residues. V lost 1 base to trimming and J lost 8 bases; unmatched junction nucleotides: 14. Germline loops: CDR1 LNHNV, CDR2 YYDKDF (reference sequence). CDR3 DNA: TGTGCCACCAGCAGAGTCCTAGACAGGGGGGTTTTGAAAGGCTACACCTTC. Translating gives CATSRVLDRGVLKGYTF.

This chain uses TRBV18 with TRBJ1-1; 7 nucleotides agree with TRBD1. Unmatched junction bases numbered 4, after V lost 4 bases and J lost 2 bases. CDR1 and CDR2 from the germline V gene are KGHSH and LQKENI. The CDR3 sequence is 14 residues long. This CDR3 is CASSLDRANTEAFF. Written as DNA, the CDR3 is TGTGCCAGCTCACTTGACAGGGCCAACACTGAAGCTTTCTTT.

This clone was seen only once. This chain joins TRBV11-2 and TRBJ2-5; TRBD2 matches 12 bases. Germline CDR1 and CDR2: SGHAT and FQNNGV. The CDR3 loop spans 15 amino acids. The ends lost 3 bases at V and 1 base at J; junction bases unmatched: 0. CDR3: CASSLGLAGQETQYF. The CDR3 DNA follows: TGTGCCAGCAGCTTGGGACTAGCGGGCCAAGAGACCCAGTACTTC.

The V call is TRBV7-9, the J call TRBJ2-2; 7 positions match TRBD1. The CDR3 totals 16 residues. Germline loops: CDR1 SEHNR, CDR2 FQNEAQ (reference sequence). With 4 bases clipped from V and 5 bases from J, the junction kept 10 bases outside the gene matches. CDR3 sequence reads: CASSSAWDSETGELFF. CDR3 in DNA: TGTGCCAGCAGCTCCGCTTGGGACAGCGAGACCGGGGAGCTGTTTTTT.

This clone was seen just once. This chain links TRBV3-1 (or the pseudogene TRBV3-2) with TRBJ1-3, with D possibly matching TRBD1 (5 bases). The CDR3 runs to 14 residues. The germline V and J ends were trimmed by 5 bases and 2 bases, with 10 bases remaining between them. Per germline, CDR1 LGHDT and CDR2 YNNKEL (reference sequence). The CDR3, as DNA: TGTGCCAGCAGCTATGGGGCAACTGGAAACACCATATATTTT. It translates to CASSYGATGNTIYF.

The J gene is TRBJ2-7, the V gene TRBV28; 9 bases are a match to TRBD2. In germline, CDR1 is MDHEN, CDR2 SYDVKM. The CDR3 is made up of 16 amino acids. J gave up 3 bases and V 3 bases, and 9 bases lay outside the gene matches. The CDR3 sequence is CASSFLAGPSDYEQYF. In nucleotides, the CDR3 is TGTGCCAGCAGTTTCCTAGCGGGGCCATCCGACTACGAGCAGTACTTC.

There are a few counts of this clone. V is TRBV7-2 and J is TRBJ2-3; D is unclear. CDR1 is SGHTA and CDR2 is FQGNSA in the germline V gene. V dropped 4 bases and J dropped 4 bases, with 12 bases sitting between them. The CDR3 length is 14 residues. The DNA for the CDR3 is TGTGCCAGCAGCTCGCCGACTTCGCCAGATACGCAGTATTTT. Encoded protein: CASSSPTSPDTQYF.

This clone was counted between two and nine times. The chain recombines TRBV18 with TRBJ2-1, with D unresolved. The V gene lost 1 base and the J gene lost 5 bases, with 9 bases spanning the gap. CDR1 and CDR2 (germline): KGHSH, LQKENI. The CDR3 sequence is 14 residues long. The CDR3 DNA follows: TGTGCCAGCTCACCACGGTTAGCCAACAATGAGCAGTTCTTC. Translated, it gives CASSPRLANNEQFF.